This T cell receptor beta chain came from a study of blood T cell repertoires in COVID-19. Study summary: Specimens from acute and convalescent COVID-19 originated in the United States, Italy and Spain. T cells, B-cell-depleted T cells, or PBMCs supplied cDNA or gDNA.

Produced via immunoSEQ multiplex PCR; TCRdb's table is partial and in-frame only. This table holds some 390,000 clones, about nine tenths found once. Germline trimming cut 4 bases from V and 1 base from J; bases unmatched to any gene: 9. The CDR3 consists of 16 residues. CDR1 SGDLS and CDR2 YYNGEE come from the germline V gene. The chain employs TRBV9 and TRBJ2-5; 8 positions agree with TRBD2. The origin of this receptor is a woman between 40 and 55 years old with COVID-19, enrolled during active disease. The sequenced material came from peripheral blood. In nucleotides, the CDR3 is TGTGCCAGCAGCTGGGGGAGCGGGGGCCTCCAAGAGACCCAGTACTTC. It encodes CASSWGSGGLQETQYF.